The next 8 T cell receptor beta chains were all read from a single sample in a study of blood T cell repertoires in COVID-19. This table comes from immunoSEQ multiplex PCR, and its TCRdb copy is limited to in-frame clones, with some not included. Counted here are tens of thousands of clones, about 88% occurring once; the ten biggest clones make up roughly an eighth. Material for sequencing was peripheral blood. These TCRs come from a woman in her sixties with active COVID-19.

The V gene is TRBV24-1, the J gene TRBJ2-3; D uncertain. The CDR3 spans 13 residues. Germline V gene sequence: CDR1 KGHDR, CDR2 SFDVKD. Trimming removed 5 bases from V and 8 bases from J, with 13 bases in between. The CDR3 sequence is CATSAGGRGTQYF. CDR3 bases: TGTGCCACCAGTGCCGGTGGCCGAGGTACGCAGTATTTT.

J is TRBJ1-5 and V is TRBV19, with D unclear. Looked up from germline, CDR1 is LNHDA and CDR2 is SQIVND (reference sequence). The CDR3 totals 14 residues. Trimming pared 3 bases from V and 0 bases from J, leaving 6 bases between. The CDR3 sequence: CASSIGASNQPQHF. CDR3 coding DNA: TGTGCCAGTAGTATTGGAGCTAGCAATCAGCCCCAGCATTTT.

This chain links TRBV7-2 with TRBJ2-1, with a tentative D call TRBD2 (6 bases). The length of the CDR3 is 16 residues. Germline V gene data show CDR1 as SGHTA and CDR2 as FQGNSA. V lost 1 base, J lost 10 bases, and 20 bases lay in between. CDR3 nucleotides: TGTGCCAGCAGCTTAGGGGGCCGGGAGACTCCGATGGAGCAGTTCTTC. This codes for CASSLGGRETPMEQFF.

The chain joins TRBV5-1 to TRBJ1-4; D call uncertain. The CDR3 has 12 amino acids. Trimming took 1 base from V and 8 from J, leaving 6 bases between them. The germline gives CDR1 SGHRS, CDR2 YFSETQ. CDR3 in amino acids: CASSLSREKLFF. In DNA, the CDR3 is TGCGCCAGCAGCTTGTCGCGCGAAAAACTGTTTTTT.

About this clone: Relative to the germline gene, one junction end is altered; a read error may explain this. The chain has TRBV7-8 and TRBJ2-5, with D maybe TRBD1 (5 bases). This CDR3 has 12 residues. Germline assignment: CDR1 SGHVS and CDR2 FQNEAQ. The CDR3 is CASSLANRKSDF. The CDR3 bases are TGTGCCAGCAGCTTAGCGAACAGGAAGAGTGACTTC.

This clone was observed once. The chain links TRBV27 to TRBJ1-4; D perhaps matches TRBD1 (6 bases). The germline gives CDR1 MNHEY, CDR2 SMNVEV (reference sequence). The CDR3 spans 15 residues. Trimming took 6 bases from V and 4 from J, leaving 15 bases between them. CDR3 DNA: TGTGCCAGCAGGTCTGGGGGCCTTGATAATGAAAAACTGTTTTTT. This codes for CASRSGGLDNEKLFF.

The chain links TRBV7-9 to TRBJ2-5, with D possibly matching TRBD2 (6 bases). This CDR3 region has 14 residues. Germline-derived CDR1 and CDR2 are SEHNR and FQNEAQ (reference sequence). V was cut by 5 bases and J by 1 base, with 11 bases left in between. CDR3: CASSPMGLQETQYF. In DNA, the CDR3 is TGTGCCAGCAGCCCGATGGGACTCCAAGAGACCCAGTACTTC.

The V call is TRBV5-1, the J call TRBJ1-1; tentative D call: TRBD1 (5 bases). Trimming removed 1 base from V and 6 bases from J, with 16 bases in between. Per the germline V gene, CDR1 is SGHRS and CDR2 is YFSETQ. There are 15 residues in the CDR3. CDR3 in DNA: TGCGCCAGCAGCTTGAGTGGGGGGTTTGTCGCTGAAGCTTTCTTT. Translated: CASSLSGGFVAEAFF. The full variable domain, its missing parts supplied by reference TRBV5-1 and TRBJ1-1, is KAGVTQTPRYLIKTRGQQVTLSCSPISGHRSVSWYQQTPGQGLQFLFEYFSETQRNKGNFPGRFSGRQFSNSRSEMNVSTLELGDSALYLCASSLSGGFVAEAFFGQGTRLTVV.